Listed below are T cell receptor beta chains from one sample, sequenced in a study of Tregs in tolerant kidney transplant recipients. These TCRs are of unknown antigen specificity. Only in-frame clones appear in the TCRdb table, and some are missing; sequencing was by immunoSEQ multiplex PCR. This table holds 30,000 to 35,000 clones, approximately 80% found once. The sequencing input was Tregs from blood cultured with allogeneic cells. The receptors come from a human donor in good health. CDR3s include the opening cysteine and the closing phenylalanine or tryptophan. The D gene is left open where the match is weak. The size field is filled for only some rows; it gives once, few, many or a size class.

J: TRBJ2-1; D: NA; size: once; V: TRBV7-3; DNA: TGTGCCAGCAGCTTAAATAGTATGGATGAGCAGTTCTTC; CDR3: CASSLNSMDEQFF
J: TRBJ1-2; D: NA; size: NA; V: TRBV6-6; DNA: TGTGCCAGCAGACCTGACAGTGTACCTAACTATGGCTACACCTTC; CDR3: CASRPDSVPNYGYTF
J: TRBJ2-5; D: TRBD2; size: NA; V: TRBV6-5; DNA: TGTGCCAGCGGGAGGGACGGCCGGGGGGAGACCCAGTACTTC; CDR3: CASGRDGRGETQYF
J: TRBJ2-6; D: NA; size: once; V: TRBV7-2; DNA: TGTGCCAGCAGCTTAGGACACTCTGGGGCCAACGTCCTGACTTTC; CDR3: CASSLGHSGANVLTF
J: TRBJ1-2; D: NA; size: NA; V: TRBV4-1; DNA: TGCGCCAGCAGCCAAGATCCATCCCCCCCGAGCTACACCTTC; CDR3: CASSQDPSPPSYTF
J: TRBJ2-3; D: NA; size: NA; V: TRBV5-6; DNA: TGTGCCAGCAGCTCACAGAGAACTAGCACAGATACGCAGTATTTT; CDR3: CASSSQRTSTDTQYF
J: TRBJ2-7; D: NA; size: NA; V: TRBV15; DNA: TGTGCCACCAGCAGATCAGGGGGGGGGCTCCTCGAGCAGTACTTC; CDR3: CATSRSGGGLLEQYF
J: TRBJ1-1; D: NA; size: NA; V: TRBV6-6; DNA: TGTGCCAGCAGTTACGGTGGGGGCCTGAGCACTGAAGCTTTCTTT; CDR3: CASSYGGGLSTEAFF
J: TRBJ2-5; D: NA; size: NA; V: TRBV11-1; DNA: TGTGCCAGCAGCCCCGGGACCCAAGAGACCCAGTACTTC; CDR3: CASSPGTQETQYF
J: TRBJ1-3; D: NA; size: NA; V: TRBV7-2; DNA: TGTGCCAGCAGCTCATCCGGGACCCGCCGTGATTTT; CDR3: CASSSSGTRRDF
J: TRBJ1-5; D: NA; size: few; V: TRBV19; DNA: TGTGCCAGTAGTAGGGCAGTCGATAGCAATCAGCCCCAGCATTTT; CDR3: CASSRAVDSNQPQHF
J: TRBJ2-3; D: NA; size: NA; V: TRBV6-6; DNA: TGTGCCAGCACCCTAGACGAGGGGTCGCAGTATTTT; CDR3: CASTLDEGSQYF
J: TRBJ1-1; D: NA; size: NA; V: TRBV7-9; DNA: TGTGCCAGCAGCCGAAACCTGGCGAACACTGAAGCTTTCTTT; CDR3: CASSRNLANTEAFF
J: TRBJ1-6; D: NA; size: NA; V: TRBV6-5; DNA: TGTGCCAGCAGTGGGCAAGTTAATTCACCCCTCCACTTT; CDR3: CASSGQVNSPLHF
J: TRBJ2-7; D: TRBD2; size: NA; V: TRBV7-2; DNA: TGTGCCAGCAGCCGGGGACTAGCGGAGACGGAGCAGTACTTC; CDR3: CASSRGLAETEQYF
J: TRBJ1-1; D: NA; size: NA; V: TRBV28; DNA: TGTGCCAGCAGTTTAGGACTAGGGGAGGGGAACGCTGAAGCTTTCTTT; CDR3: CASSLGLGEGNAEAFF
J: TRBJ2-6; D: NA; size: once; V: TRBV6-5; DNA: TGTGCCAGTCGGGGCTCTGGGGCCAACGTCCTGACTTTC; CDR3: CASRGSGANVLTF
J: TRBJ2-2; D: NA; size: NA; V: TRBV5-6; DNA: TGTGCCAGCAGCTTGGGGTACCAGGGCGAGACCGGGGAGCTGTTTTTT; CDR3: CASSLGYQGETGELFF
J: TRBJ2-5; D: NA; size: NA; V: TRBV4-3; DNA: TGCGCCAGCAGCACCTTAGAAGGGGAGACCCAGTACTTC; CDR3: CASSTLEGETQYF
J: TRBJ1-1; D: NA; size: NA; V: TRBV19; DNA: TGTGCCAGTAGCTTTATGAACACTGAAGCTTTCTTT; CDR3: CASSFMNTEAFF
J: TRBJ1-4; D: TRBD1; size: NA; V: TRBV4-2; DNA: TGTGCCAGCAGCCAAGTGGCAGGGGGGGGAAAACTGTTTTTT; CDR3: CASSQVAGGGKLFF
J: TRBJ2-7; D: NA; size: NA; V: TRBV2; DNA: TGTGCCAGCAGTGAAGTAATCGCCCCCTACGAGCAGTACTTC; CDR3: CASSEVIAPYEQYF
J: TRBJ2-3; D: NA; size: NA; V: TRBV7-2; DNA: TGTGCCAGCAGCTTAGCTCTTCTAGCGACACATACGCAGTATTTT; CDR3: CASSLALLATHTQYF
J: TRBJ1-2; D: TRBD1; size: NA; V: TRBV28; DNA: TGTGCCAGCAGTCGGACAGGGTATGGCTACACCTTC; CDR3: CASSRTGYGYTF
J: TRBJ2-5; D: NA; size: NA; V: TRBV9; DNA: TGTGCCAGCAGCGCCCAGCGTGGGGGAACCCAGTACTTC; CDR3: CASSAQRGGTQYF
J: TRBJ2-2; D: NA; size: NA; V: TRBV5-1; DNA: TGCGCCAGCAGCTCGGGGCGGAGCAGCGGGGAGCTGTTTTTT; CDR3: CASSSGRSSGELFF
J: TRBJ1-6; D: NA; size: NA; V: TRBV11-2; DNA: TGTGCCAGCAGCGAGGGACCTTATTCACCCCTCCACTTT; CDR3: CASSEGPYSPLHF
J: TRBJ2-6; D: NA; size: NA; V: TRBV19; DNA: TGTGCCAGTAGTATAAGGGGCTCTGGGGCCAACGTCCTGACTTTC; CDR3: CASSIRGSGANVLTF
J: TRBJ1-1; D: NA; size: NA; V: TRBV5-6; DNA: TGTGCCAGCAGCTTGGTAGGGGTTGTCACTGAAGCTTTCTTT; CDR3: CASSLVGVVTEAFF
J: TRBJ2-3; D: TRBD2; size: few; V: TRBV19; DNA: TGTGCCAGTAGTTCCGTGGCGGGGGGGCCGGGGGATACGCAGTATTTT; CDR3: CASSSVAGGPGDTQYF
J: TRBJ2-1; D: TRBD2; size: NA; V: TRBV9; DNA: TGTGCCAGCAGCTCTGGACCGGGACTAGCGGGAGATAGTCGGGATGAGCAGTTCTTC; CDR3: CASSSGPGLAGDSRDEQFF
J: TRBJ2-5; D: TRBD2; size: once; V: TRBV19; DNA: TGTGCCAGTAGTGCCATAGCGGGGGGTGTCGCCCAGTACTTC; CDR3: CASSAIAGGVAQYF
J: TRBJ2-7; D: NA; size: NA; V: TRBV5-4; DNA: TGTGCCAGCAGCTCGGGGTCTTTGGGTACCTACGAGCAGCACTTC; CDR3: CASSSGSLGTYEQHF
J: TRBJ2-7; D: NA; size: NA; V: TRBV20-1; DNA: TGCAGTGCTAGAGGGGGGAACGAGCAGTACTTC; CDR3: CSARGGNEQYF
J: TRBJ2-7; D: TRBD2; size: once; V: TRBV27; DNA: TGTGCCAGCAGTTCCCCTAGCGGCGAGCAGTACTTC; CDR3: CASSSPSGEQYF
J: TRBJ2-7; D: TRBD1; size: NA; V: TRBV7-2; DNA: TGTGCCAGCAGCTCCGGGACAGGTTGGCACGAGCAGTACTTC; CDR3: CASSSGTGWHEQYF
J: TRBJ2-5; D: TRBD2; size: NA; V: TRBV11-1; DNA: TGTGCCAGCAGCCTCGCCGGGGGACTAGCGCGAGAGACCCAGTACTTC; CDR3: CASSLAGGLARETQYF
J: TRBJ2-5; D: TRBD1; size: NA; V: TRBV10-3; DNA: TGTGCCACGACGCGGGACAGGCAAGAGACCCAGTACTTC; CDR3: CATTRDRQETQYF
J: TRBJ1-5; D: NA; size: NA; V: TRBV19; DNA: TGTGCCAGTAGTATAGACCACAGAAATCCCCAGCATTTT; CDR3: CASSIDHRNPQHF
J: TRBJ1-2; D: NA; size: NA; V: TRBV19; DNA: TGTGCCAGTAGTATATTCGGGACGGGGCAGTTTTTCGGCTACACCTTC; CDR3: CASSIFGTGQFFGYTF